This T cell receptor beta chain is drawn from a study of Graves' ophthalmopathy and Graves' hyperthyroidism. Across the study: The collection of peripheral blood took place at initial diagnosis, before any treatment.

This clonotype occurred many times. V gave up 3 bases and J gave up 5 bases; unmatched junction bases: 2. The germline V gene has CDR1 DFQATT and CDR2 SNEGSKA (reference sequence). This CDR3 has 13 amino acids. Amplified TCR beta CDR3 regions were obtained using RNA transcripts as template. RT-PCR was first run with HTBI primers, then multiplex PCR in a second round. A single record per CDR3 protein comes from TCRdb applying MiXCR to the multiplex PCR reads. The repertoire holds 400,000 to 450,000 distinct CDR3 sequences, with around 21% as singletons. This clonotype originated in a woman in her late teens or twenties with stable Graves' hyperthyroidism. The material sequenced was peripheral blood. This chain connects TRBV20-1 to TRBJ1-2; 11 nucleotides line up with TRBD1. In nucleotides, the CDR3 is TGCAGTGCTAGGGGACAGGGGGAGTATGGCTACACCTTC. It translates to CSARGQGEYGYTF.